Listed below are T cell receptor beta chains from one sample, sequenced in a study of CD8+CD57+ T cells in acquired aplastic anemia. TCRdb passed the reads through MiXCR, listing each CDR3 protein once. The sample lists 35,000 to 45,000 distinct CDR3 sequences; approximately 67% were seen once. The specimen was sorted CD4+, CD8+, or CD8+CD57+ T cells (not recorded which) from PBMCs. These receptors were obtained from a human donor in good health, serving as a control. Both conserved end residues are trimmed from each CDR3. Each record gives: V gene, CDR3 length, CDR3 protein.

TRBV12-3/TRBV12-4	13	ASSFAGTGGDEQY
TRBV7-3	11	ASSRDGYSPLH
TRBV10-3	12	ASTFGRGGETQY
TRBV20-1	10	SAPGRAYEQY
TRBV7-8	10	ASSPTGSPLH
TRBV2	13	ASSEEGSGSQPQH
TRBV15	15	ATSRDLADRGGSGYT
TRBV25-1	13	ASSEYAGANGEAF
TRBV15	12	ATSRTGGSYEQY
TRBV19	12	ASTEDRVFSPLH
TRBV15	13	ATSRDREVAYEQY
TRBV15	13	ATSRGQGNTGELF
TRBV10-3	14	AISDRKGQLEETQY
TRBV25-1	10	ASSFGGNEAF
TRBV24-1	12	ATSDSGQADGYT
TRBV3-1	13	ASSQAQEGTGELF
TRBV7-2	14	ASSPSTGDRPYGYT
TRBV29-1	13	SVGGLAGAYNEQF
TRBV10-3	11	ASRDGHIHEQF
TRBV2	13	ASTRAEGPYNEQF
TRBV20-1	12	SATSGGAEETQY
TRBV7-2	12	ASGDSGANTEAF
TRBV7-8	13	ASSLSGGNSYEQY
TRBV20-1	13	SAREDRVRIQPQH
TRBV6-5	12	ASSYRDRSTEAF